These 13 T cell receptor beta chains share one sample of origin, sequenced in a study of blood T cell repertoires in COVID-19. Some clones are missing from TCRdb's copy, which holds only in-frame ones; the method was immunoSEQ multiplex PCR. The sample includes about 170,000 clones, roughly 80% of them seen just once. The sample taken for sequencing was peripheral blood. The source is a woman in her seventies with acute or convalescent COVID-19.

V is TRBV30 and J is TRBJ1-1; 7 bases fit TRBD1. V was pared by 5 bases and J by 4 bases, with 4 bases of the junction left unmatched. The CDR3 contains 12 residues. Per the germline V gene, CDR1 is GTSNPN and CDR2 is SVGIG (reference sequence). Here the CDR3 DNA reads TGTGCCTGGCAACAGGGGAGCACTGAAGCTTTCTTT. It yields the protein CAWQQGSTEAFF.

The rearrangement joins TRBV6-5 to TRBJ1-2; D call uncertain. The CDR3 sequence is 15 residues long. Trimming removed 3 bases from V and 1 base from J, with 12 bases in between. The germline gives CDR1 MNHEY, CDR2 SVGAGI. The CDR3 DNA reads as TGTGCCAGCAGTTATCCCGGGGAAGGTAACTATGGCTACACCTTC. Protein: CASSYPGEGNYGYTF.

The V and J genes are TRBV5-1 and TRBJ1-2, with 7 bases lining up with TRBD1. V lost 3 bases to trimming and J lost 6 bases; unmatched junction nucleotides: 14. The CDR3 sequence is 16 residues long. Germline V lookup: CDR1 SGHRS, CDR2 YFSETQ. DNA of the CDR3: TGCGCCAGCAGCTCCCAGGGGACAGAGGGAGGCGATGGCTACACCTTC. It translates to CASSSQGTEGGDGYTF. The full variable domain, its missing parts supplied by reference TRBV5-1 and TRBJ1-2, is KAGVTQTPRYLIKTRGQQVTLSCSPISGHRSVSWYQQTPGQGLQFLFEYFSETQRNKGNFPGRFSGRQFSNSRSEMNVSTLELGDSALYLCASSSQGTEGGDGYTFGSGTRLTVV.

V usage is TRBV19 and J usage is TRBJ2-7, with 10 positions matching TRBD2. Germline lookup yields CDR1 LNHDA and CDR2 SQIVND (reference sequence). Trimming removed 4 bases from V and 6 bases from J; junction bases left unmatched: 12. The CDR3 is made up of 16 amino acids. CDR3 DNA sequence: TGTGCCAGTAGTAGGCTCCAGCGGGGGGGGTCTCGCGAGCAGTACTTC. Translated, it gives CASSRLQRGGSREQYF.

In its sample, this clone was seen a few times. This chain's CDR3 is CASSQGAQGYTF. The CDR3 DNA reads TGTGCCAGCAGCCAGGGGGCACAGGGCTACACCTTC. This sequence joins TRBV11-2 and TRBJ1-2; 8 bases match TRBD1. The V and J ends lost 5 bases and 8 bases, in that order; junction bases with no gene match: 4. Germline lookup yields CDR1 SGHAT and CDR2 FQNNGV. This CDR3 is built from 12 residues.

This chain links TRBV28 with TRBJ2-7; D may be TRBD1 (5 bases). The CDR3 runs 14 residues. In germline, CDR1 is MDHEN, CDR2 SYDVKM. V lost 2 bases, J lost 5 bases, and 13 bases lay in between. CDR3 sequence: CASSLQGARDEQYF. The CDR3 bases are TGTGCCAGCAGTTTACAGGGCGCCAGGGACGAGCAGTACTTC. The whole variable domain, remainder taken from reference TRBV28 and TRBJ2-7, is DVKVTQSSRYLVKRTGEKVFLECVQDMDHENMFWYRQDPGLGLRLIYFSYDVKMKEKGDIPEGYSVSREKKERFSLILESASTNQTSMYLCASSLQGARDEQYFGPGTRLTVT.

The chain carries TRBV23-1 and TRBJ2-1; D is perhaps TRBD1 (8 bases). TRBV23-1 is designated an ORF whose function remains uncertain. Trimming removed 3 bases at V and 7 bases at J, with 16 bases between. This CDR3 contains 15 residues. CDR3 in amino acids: CASSQTTGEGNEQFF. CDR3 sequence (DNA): TGCGCCAGCAGTCAGACGACAGGGGAGGGGAATGAGCAGTTCTTC.

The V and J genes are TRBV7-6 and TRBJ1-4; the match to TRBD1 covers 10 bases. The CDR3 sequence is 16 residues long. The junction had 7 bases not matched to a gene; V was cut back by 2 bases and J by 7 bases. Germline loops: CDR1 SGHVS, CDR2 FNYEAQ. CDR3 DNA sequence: TGTGCCAGCAGCTTAAGGCCGGGACAGGGGAGTGAAAAACTGTTTTTT. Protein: CASSLRPGQGSEKLFF.

The CDR3 protein is CASSLLTTSTEAFF. The CDR3 bases are TGTGCCAGCAGCTTGTTGACAACCAGCACTGAAGCTTTCTTT. This sequence joins TRBV7-2 and TRBJ1-1; unclear D gene. CDR3 size: 14 residues. Looked up from germline, CDR1 is SGHTA and CDR2 is FQGNSA. V was trimmed by 3 bases and J by 4 bases, leaving 12 bases between them.

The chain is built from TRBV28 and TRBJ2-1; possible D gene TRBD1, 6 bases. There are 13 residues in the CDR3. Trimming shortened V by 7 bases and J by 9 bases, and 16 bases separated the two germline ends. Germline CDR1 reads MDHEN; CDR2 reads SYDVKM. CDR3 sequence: CASTVDWGPEQFF. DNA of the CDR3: TGTGCCAGCACCGTAGACTGGGGGCCTGAGCAGTTCTTC.

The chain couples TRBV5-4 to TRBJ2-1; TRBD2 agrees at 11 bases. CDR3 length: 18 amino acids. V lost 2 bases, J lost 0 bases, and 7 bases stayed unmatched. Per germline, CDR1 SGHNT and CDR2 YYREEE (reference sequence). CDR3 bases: TGTGCCAGCAGCTTTAGGGCTAGCGGGGGGAGCTCCTACAATGAGCAGTTCTTC. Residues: CASSFRASGGSSYNEQFF. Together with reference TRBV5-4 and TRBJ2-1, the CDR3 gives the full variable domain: ETGVTQSPTHLIKTRGQQVTLRCSSQSGHNTVSWYQQALGQGPQFIFQYYREEENGRGNFPPRFSGLQFPNYSSELNVNALELDDSALYLCASSFRASGGSSYNEQFFGPGTRLTVL.

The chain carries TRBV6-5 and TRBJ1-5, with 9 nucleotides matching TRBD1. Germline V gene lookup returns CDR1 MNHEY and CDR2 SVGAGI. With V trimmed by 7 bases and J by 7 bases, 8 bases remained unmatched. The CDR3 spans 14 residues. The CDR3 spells CASKLTGGGQPQHF. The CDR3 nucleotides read TGTGCCAGCAAACTGACAGGGGGAGGACAGCCCCAGCATTTT.

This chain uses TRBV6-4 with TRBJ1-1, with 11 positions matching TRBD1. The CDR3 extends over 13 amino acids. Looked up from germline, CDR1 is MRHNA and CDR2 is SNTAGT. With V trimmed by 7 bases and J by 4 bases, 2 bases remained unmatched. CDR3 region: CASKGTGGTEAFF. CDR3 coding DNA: TGTGCCAGCAAAGGGACAGGGGGCACTGAAGCTTTCTTT.